This TCR beta chain was observed in a study of blood T cell repertoires in COVID-19 (dated by TCRdb to between 2020 and 2021). For context, the study as a whole: Samples from collaborators originated in the United States, Italy and Spain and spanned both the acute and convalescent phases of COVID-19. A de-identified subject ID, COVID-19 status, age in years and sex were almost always included in the sample metadata. The dataset comprised deeply sampled blood TCRbeta repertoires from subjects exposed to, actively infected with, or recovered from COVID-19. Where available, HLA class I and class II types were taken from metadata supplied by the sample provider and were not determined by assay-based typing. Samples came from the ongoing ImmuneRACE study (first 160 participants) plus 1,254 subjects from 6 global collaborators. The repertoires were released in a freely available public database meant as a resource for research on the immune response to SARS-CoV-2. The material from the prospective study consisted of cDNA or gDNA derived from T cells, B-cell-depleted T cells, or PBMCs. What the research found in general, with its limitations: How much clinical and demographic metadata was included differed by source and by participant, and the metadata was provided uncurated.

Collaborating institutions collected whole blood in K2EDTA tubes following their own protocols. For TCRbeta analysis, collaborator samples were shipped as frozen whole blood, as isolated PBMCs, or as DNA extracted from either sample type. The germline V gene sets CDR1 to MNHEY and CDR2 to SVGAGI. From the cysteine through the phenylalanine, the CDR3 covers 12 amino acids. Only the CDR3 DNA stays, 36 bases, in frame from base 1. The V end loses 5 bases and the J end loses 8 bases, and a stretch of 12 bases separates them. On this clone: It has no known antigen specificity. No base quality information exists; no much larger clone differs at one position.

The immunoSEQ Assay, a bias-controlled multiplex PCR, was used to amplify TCRbeta CDR3 regions from genomic DNA. As for the original processing: The number of nucleated cells in each sample was estimated from the amplification of reference gene primers within the assay. Sequence reads were collapsed and filtered to measure the absolute abundance of every unique TCRbeta CDR3 rearrangement. For each sample, productive Simpson clonality was calculated as the square root of Simpson's diversity index across productive rearrangements. TCRdb retrieved this table from immuneACCESS and kept in-frame rearrangements only. Not all clones are present; in checked studies, unresolved V genes account for under half, and no reason is known for the remainder. Clone size and the V and J calls come from that table; the DNA yielded D and trimming. The sample has about 200,000 clones on record, around four fifths of them singletons. Around 21% of the sample goes to the ten largest clones.

Sequences were obtained from peripheral blood. Recombination connected TRBV6-5 to TRBJ1-2; confidence is insufficient to name the D gene. The sequence was collected from a human donor in a cohort sampled during active COVID-19. In nucleotides, the sequence is TGTGCCAGCAGTACCCCAGGAAGGGGCTACACCTTC. This codes for CASSTPGRGYTF.